A single sample is the source of the 9 T cell receptor beta chains below, sequenced in a study of blood T cell repertoires in COVID-19. Repertoires were generated with immunoSEQ multiplex PCR, while TCRdb's copy carries only in-frame clones and drops some. Seen here are a few hundred thousand clones, 80% to 85% observed once, and the top ten hold approximately 5.3%. Sequenced: peripheral blood. All receptors come from a human donor in a cohort sampled during active COVID-19.

In regard to this clone: One end of the junction varies from germline; a read error may be responsible. J is TRBJ1-2 and V is TRBV28; no clear D gene. Per germline, CDR1 MDHEN and CDR2 SYDVKM. The CDR3 extends over 12 amino acids. The CDR3 here is CASSYSTHEAAF. DNA for the CDR3: TGTGCCAGCAGCTACTCGACGCATGAGGCCGCCTTC.

The chain links TRBV19 to TRBJ1-2, with TRBD1 matching 7 bases. V gave up 7 bases and J gave up 4 bases; unmatched junction bases: 12. This CDR3 is built from 15 residues. Germline values: CDR1 LNHDA, CDR2 SQIVND (reference sequence). CDR3 amino acids: CASKSGVTGIYGYTF. In DNA form, the CDR3 reads TGTGCCAGTAAATCCGGGGTGACAGGGATCTATGGCTACACCTTC.

The chain links TRBV18 to TRBJ1-1, with 7 bases fitting TRBD1. The V and J ends lost 3 bases and 11 bases, in that order; junction bases with no gene match: 6. The CDR3 has 12 residues. In germline, CDR1 is KGHSH, CDR2 LQKENI. Here the CDR3 reads CASSPFDREAFF. CDR3 bases: TGTGCCAGCTCACCCTTCGACAGGGAGGCTTTCTTT.

This rearrangement joins TRBV6-5 to TRBJ2-1; D is possibly TRBD2 (6 bases). The CDR3 is 15 amino acids. Trimming cost V 5 bases and J 0 bases, with 11 bases left between them. Germline CDR1 MNHEY, CDR2 SVGAGI. Here the CDR3 DNA reads TGTGCCAGCAGTAGGGACTTCTCCTCCTACAATGAGCAGTTCTTC. This gives the protein CASSRDFSSYNEQFF.

The chain joins TRBV24-1 to TRBJ2-2; 9 nucleotides align to TRBD2. Losses at the gene ends were 3 bases for V and 0 bases for J; bases not matched to a gene: 7. Germline assignment: CDR1 KGHDR and CDR2 SFDVKD. This CDR3 spans 18 amino acids. This CDR3 is CATSDPPGLAPNTGELFF. The CDR3 DNA sequence: TGTGCCACCAGTGATCCCCCCGGACTAGCGCCGAACACCGGGGAGCTGTTTTTT.

The chain has TRBV27 and TRBJ1-2, with D unresolved. Germline V gene data show CDR1 as MNHEY and CDR2 as SMNVEV (reference sequence). Trimming removed 0 bases from V and 4 bases from J, with 12 bases in between. The CDR3 covers 15 residues. The CDR3 DNA is TGTGCCAGCAGTTTATCTGTTCAGTCCCTCTATGGCTACACCTTC. Amino acids: CASSLSVQSLYGYTF.

The table lists this clone with a few counts. This chain joins TRBV4-3 and TRBJ2-7, with D unclear. Looked up from germline, CDR1 is LGHNA and CDR2 is YSLEER. The V end was cut by 0 bases, the J end by 0 bases, with 9 bases between. The CDR3 contains 15 residues. In DNA, the CDR3 is TGCGCCAGCAGCCAAGAACCCTCGAGCTCCTACGAGCAGTACTTC. This gives the protein CASSQEPSSSYEQYF.

The CDR3 bases are TGTGCCAGCAGCCCTAACAGGTTAGGTCACAACGAGCAGTACTTC. Translated, it gives CASSPNRLGHNEQYF. This sequence joins TRBV27 and TRBJ2-7; perhaps TRBD1 as D (5 bases). The CDR3 runs to 15 residues. Trimming stripped 6 bases from V and 5 bases from J, with 20 bases between. In germline, CDR1 is MNHEY, CDR2 SMNVEV (reference sequence).

The chain employs TRBV4-1 and TRBJ2-7; a possible D gene is TRBD2 (5 bases). The V end was cut by 4 bases, the J end by 1 base, with 11 bases between. The CDR3 spans 14 residues. Germline V gene lookup returns CDR1 MGHRA and CDR2 YSYEKL. This CDR3 reads CASSLFGGSYEQYF. The CDR3, as DNA: TGCGCCAGCAGCCTTTTTGGCGGGTCCTACGAGCAGTACTTC.